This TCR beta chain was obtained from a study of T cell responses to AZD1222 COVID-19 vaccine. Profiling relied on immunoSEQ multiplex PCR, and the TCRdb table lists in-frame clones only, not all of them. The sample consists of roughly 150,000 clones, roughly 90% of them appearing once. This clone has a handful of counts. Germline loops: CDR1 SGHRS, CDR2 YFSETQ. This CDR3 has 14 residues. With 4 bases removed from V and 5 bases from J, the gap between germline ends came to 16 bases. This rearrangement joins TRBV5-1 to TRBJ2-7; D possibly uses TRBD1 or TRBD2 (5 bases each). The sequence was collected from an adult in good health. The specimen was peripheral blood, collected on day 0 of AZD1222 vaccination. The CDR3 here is CASSRGQGGHEQYF. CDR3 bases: TGCGCCAGCAGCCGGGGTCAGGGTGGGCACGAGCAGTACTTC.